Listed below are T cell receptor beta chains from one sample, sequenced in a study of blood T cell repertoires in COVID-19. TCRdb keeps only in-frame clones here, not all; method: immunoSEQ multiplex PCR. This sample carries under 60,000 clones, around 90% of them seen once, and the ten largest clones take roughly 9.1%. The sample was peripheral blood. The receptors stem from a human donor with acute or convalescent COVID-19. The donor label of this sample is uncertain. CDR3s include the opening cysteine and the closing phenylalanine or tryptophan. D genes are given only for firm matches. The size of a clone is reported for some rows only, either as once, few or many, or as a class for expanded clones.

V,D,J,size,CDR3,DNA
TRBV24-1,NA,TRBJ1-1,once,CATRPSLGQGSDTEAFF,TGTGCCACCAGGCCCAGCCTGGGGCAGGGGTCGGACACTGAAGCTTTCTTT
TRBV18,NA,TRBJ1-4,NA,CASSPLPGERNEKLFF,TGTGCCAGCTCACCTCTACCGGGGGAGAGGAACGAAAAACTGTTTTTT
TRBV20-1,NA,TRBJ2-3,NA,CSASTGSDTQYF,TGCAGTGCTAGTACCGGGTCAGATACGCAGTATTTT
TRBV2,TRBD2,TRBJ2-1,NA,CASREGLAGAYNEQFF,TGTGCCAGCAGGGAGGGACTAGCGGGTGCCTACAATGAGCAGTTCTTC
TRBV5-1,TRBD1,TRBJ2-1,NA,CASSLQGAYNEQFF,TGCGCCAGCAGCTTGCAGGGGGCCTACAATGAGCAGTTCTTC
TRBV5-4,NA,TRBJ1-4,NA,CASSLGGGSEKLFF,TGTGCCAGCAGCTTGGGGGGGGGATCTGAAAAACTGTTTTTT
TRBV19,TRBD1,TRBJ2-3,NA,CASSIGQGTDTQYF,TGTGCCAGTAGTATTGGACAGGGAACAGATACGCAGTATTTT
TRBV5-1,TRBD1,TRBJ2-3,few,CASSQGQGTDTQYF,TGCGCCAGCAGCCAGGGACAGGGAACAGATACGCAGTATTTT
TRBV28,TRBD1,TRBJ2-1,NA,CASSLRQGISYNEQFF,TGTGCCAGCAGTTTACGACAGGGAATCTCCTACAATGAGCAGTTCTTC
TRBV5-1,TRBD2,TRBJ2-5,NA,CASSLNRAGLETQYF,TGCGCCAGCAGCTTGAACCGAGCGGGATTGGAGACCCAGTACTTC
TRBV18,TRBD2,TRBJ2-5,NA,CASSPPRTSGGTQETQYF,TGTGCCAGCTCACCCCCTCGGACTAGCGGGGGGACCCAAGAGACCCAGTACTTC
TRBV7-8,TRBD2,TRBJ2-3,NA,CASSSRGGDKDTQYF,TGTGCCAGCAGCTCCCGGGGGGGGGACAAAGATACGCAGTATTTT
TRBV2,TRBD1,TRBJ1-1,NA,CASSMDRGIEEAFF,TGTGCCAGCAGTATGGACAGGGGAATAGAAGAAGCTTTCTTT
TRBV24-1,TRBD1,TRBJ2-6,NA,CATSRGQGSSSGANVLTF,TGTGCCACCTCCCGCGGACAGGGCTCTTCCTCTGGGGCCAACGTCCTGACTTTC
TRBV7-6,NA,TRBJ1-2,NA,CASSEFSGMGGYTF,TGTGCCAGCAGCGAGTTCTCGGGAATGGGTGGCTACACCTTC
TRBV30,NA,TRBJ2-3,NA,CAWSVAASPLTDTQYF,TGTGCCTGGAGTGTAGCAGCTAGCCCGCTCACAGATACGCAGTATTTT
TRBV19,NA,TRBJ1-1,NA,CASSMGAREAFF,TGTGCCAGTAGTATGGGGGCTCGGGAAGCTTTCTTT
TRBV6-5,NA,TRBJ2-3,NA,CASRSRDTDTDTQYF,TGTGCCAGCAGGTCCCGGGACACGGACACAGATACGCAGTATTTT
TRBV2,NA,TRBJ2-6,NA,CASSPGGGTVTSGANVLTF,TGTGCCAGCTCACCCGGGGGTGGGACAGTAACCTCTGGGGCCAACGTCCTGACTTTC
TRBV7-8,TRBD2,TRBJ2-1,NA,CASSVDSGGEQFF,TGTGCCAGCAGCGTCGACAGCGGGGGGGAGCAGTTCTTC
TRBV14,NA,TRBJ2-5,NA,CASSQDWAFGGGNPQETQYF,TGTGCCAGCAGCCAAGATTGGGCTTTTGGCGGAGGGAATCCACAAGAGACCCAGTACTTC
TRBV9,NA,TRBJ2-7,NA,CASSVGGRGSYEQYF,TGTGCCAGCAGCGTAGGGGGCCGCGGTTCCTACGAGCAGTACTTC
TRBV9,TRBD1,TRBJ1-2,few,CASSPWDRAGYTF,TGTGCCAGCAGCCCTTGGGACAGGGCTGGCTACACCTTC
TRBV7-2,NA,TRBJ1-5,NA,CASSLLFRGPQHF,TGTGCCAGCAGCTTATTGTTTCGAGGGCCCCAGCATTTT
TRBV12-3/TRBV12-4,NA,TRBJ1-3,NA,CASSAGSGNTIYF,TGTGCCAGCAGCGCCGGTTCTGGAAACACCATATATTTT
TRBV2,TRBD1,TRBJ2-5,NA,CASSRDRGDQETQYF,TGTGCCAGCAGCAGGGACAGGGGGGACCAAGAGACCCAGTACTTC
TRBV11-3,TRBD2,TRBJ2-3,NA,CASSQGLAGLTDTQYF,TGTGCCAGCAGCCAGGGACTAGCGGGTCTCACAGATACGCAGTATTTT
TRBV10-3,TRBD2,TRBJ2-1,once,CATRLAGDEQFF,TGTGCCACCAGACTAGCGGGAGATGAGCAGTTCTTC
TRBV2,NA,TRBJ2-6,NA,CASSEAPGSGANVLTF,TGTGCCAGCAGTGAAGCTCCCGGGTCTGGGGCCAACGTCCTGACTTTC
TRBV20-1,NA,TRBJ2-1,NA,CSATPDNEQFF,TGCAGTGCGACTCCTGACAATGAGCAGTTCTTC
TRBV10-1,NA,TRBJ2-5,NA,CASNTGGQETQYF,TGCGCCAGCAACACAGGCGGCCAAGAGACCCAGTACTTC
TRBV27,TRBD1,TRBJ1-6,NA,CASSLYRGPANNSPLHF,TGTGCCAGCAGTTTATACAGGGGCCCGGCTAATAATTCACCCCTCCACTTT